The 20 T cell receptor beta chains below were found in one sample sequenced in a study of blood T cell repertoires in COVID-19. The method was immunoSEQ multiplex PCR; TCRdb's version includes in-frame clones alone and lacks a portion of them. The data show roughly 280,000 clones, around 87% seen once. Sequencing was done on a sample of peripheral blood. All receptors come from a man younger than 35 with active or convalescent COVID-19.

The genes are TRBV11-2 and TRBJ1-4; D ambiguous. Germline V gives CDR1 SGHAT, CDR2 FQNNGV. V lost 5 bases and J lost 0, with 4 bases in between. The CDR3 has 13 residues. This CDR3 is CASSRATNEKLFF. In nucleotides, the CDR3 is TGTGCCAGCAGCCGAGCAACTAATGAAAAACTGTTTTTT.

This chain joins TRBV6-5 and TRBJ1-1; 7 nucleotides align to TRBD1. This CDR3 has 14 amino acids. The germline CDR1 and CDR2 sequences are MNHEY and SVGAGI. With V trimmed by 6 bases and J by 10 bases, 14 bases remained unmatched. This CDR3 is CASRRKGTVKGAFF. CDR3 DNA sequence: TGTGCCAGCAGGCGGAAGGGGACAGTTAAGGGAGCTTTCTTT.

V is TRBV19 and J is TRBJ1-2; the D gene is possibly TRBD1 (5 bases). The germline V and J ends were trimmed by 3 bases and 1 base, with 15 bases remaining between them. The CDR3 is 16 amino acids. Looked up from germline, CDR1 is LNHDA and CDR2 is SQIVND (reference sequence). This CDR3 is CASSIVWTSLNYGYTF. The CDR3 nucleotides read TGTGCCAGTAGTATTGTCTGGACATCGCTTAACTATGGCTACACCTTC.

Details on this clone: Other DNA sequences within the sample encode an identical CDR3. The CDR3 nucleotides read TGCGCCAGCAGCTTTGGGACAGGGCCCTACGAGCAGTACTTC. The encoded protein is CASSFGTGPYEQYF. The chain employs TRBV5-1 and TRBJ2-7; 9 nucleotides agree with TRBD1. This CDR3 is built from 14 residues. CDR1 is SGHRS, CDR2 YFSETQ, per germline. The V segment lost 2 bases and the J segment 2 bases; nucleotides outside the gene matches: 2. The whole variable domain, remainder taken from reference TRBV5-1 and TRBJ2-7, is KAGVTQTPRYLIKTRGQQVTLSCSPISGHRSVSWYQQTPGQGLQFLFEYFSETQRNKGNFPGRFSGRQFSNSRSEMNVSTLELGDSALYLCASSFGTGPYEQYFGPGTRLTVT.

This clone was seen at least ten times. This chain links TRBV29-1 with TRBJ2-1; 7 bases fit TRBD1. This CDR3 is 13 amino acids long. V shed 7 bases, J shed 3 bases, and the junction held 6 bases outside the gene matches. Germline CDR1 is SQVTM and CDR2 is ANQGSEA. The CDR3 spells CSAHRDSYNEQFF. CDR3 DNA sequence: TGCAGCGCTCACCGGGACAGCTACAATGAGCAGTTCTTC.

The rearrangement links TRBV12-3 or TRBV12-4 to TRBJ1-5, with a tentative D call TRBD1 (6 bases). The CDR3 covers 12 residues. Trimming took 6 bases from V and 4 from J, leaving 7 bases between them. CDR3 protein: CASRDSNQPQHF. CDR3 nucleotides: TGTGCCAGCAGGGACAGTAATCAGCCCCAGCATTTT.

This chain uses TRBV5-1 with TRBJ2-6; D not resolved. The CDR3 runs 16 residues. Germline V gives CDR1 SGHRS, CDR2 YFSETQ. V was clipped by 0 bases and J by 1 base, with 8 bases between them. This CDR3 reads CASSLEFQSGANVLTF. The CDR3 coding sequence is TGCGCCAGCAGCTTGGAATTCCAGTCTGGGGCCAACGTCCTGACTTTC.

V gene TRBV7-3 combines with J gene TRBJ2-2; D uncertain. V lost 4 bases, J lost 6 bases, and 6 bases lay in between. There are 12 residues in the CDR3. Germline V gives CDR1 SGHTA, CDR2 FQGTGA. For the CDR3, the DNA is TGTGCCAGCAGCTCGTCTGCCGGGGAGCTGTTTTTT. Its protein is CASSSSAGELFF.

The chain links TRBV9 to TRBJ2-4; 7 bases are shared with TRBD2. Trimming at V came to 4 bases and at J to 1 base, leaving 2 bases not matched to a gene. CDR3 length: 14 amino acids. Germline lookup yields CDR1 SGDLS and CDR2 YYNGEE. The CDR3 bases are TGTGCCAGCAGCCCTAGCGGTGCCAAAAACATTCAGTACTTC. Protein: CASSPSGAKNIQYF. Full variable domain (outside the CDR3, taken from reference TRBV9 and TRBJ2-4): DSGVTQTPKHLITATGQRVTLRCSPRSGDLSVYWYQQSLDQGLQFLIQYYNGEERAKGNILERFSAQQFPDLHSELNLSSLELGDSALYFCASSPSGAKNIQYFGAGTRLSVL.

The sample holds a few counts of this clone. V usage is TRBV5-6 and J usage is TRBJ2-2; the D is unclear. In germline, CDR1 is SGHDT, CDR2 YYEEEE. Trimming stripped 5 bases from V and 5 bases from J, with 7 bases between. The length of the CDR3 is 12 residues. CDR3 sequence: CASSSSTGELFF. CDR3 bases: TGTGCCAGCAGTTCTAGTACCGGGGAGCTGTTTTTT.

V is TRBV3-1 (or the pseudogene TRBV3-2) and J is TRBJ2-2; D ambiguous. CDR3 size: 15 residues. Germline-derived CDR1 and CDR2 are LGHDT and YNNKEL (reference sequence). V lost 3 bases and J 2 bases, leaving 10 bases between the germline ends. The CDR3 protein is CASSHLTANTGELFF. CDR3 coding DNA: TGTGCCAGCAGCCACCTAACAGCCAACACCGGGGAGCTGTTTTTT.

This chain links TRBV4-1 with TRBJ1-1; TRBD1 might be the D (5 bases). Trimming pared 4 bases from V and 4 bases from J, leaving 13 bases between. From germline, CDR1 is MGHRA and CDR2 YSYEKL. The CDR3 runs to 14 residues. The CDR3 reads CASSPGGEVTEAFF. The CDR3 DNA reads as TGCGCCAGCAGCCCCGGGGGGGAGGTCACTGAAGCTTTCTTT.

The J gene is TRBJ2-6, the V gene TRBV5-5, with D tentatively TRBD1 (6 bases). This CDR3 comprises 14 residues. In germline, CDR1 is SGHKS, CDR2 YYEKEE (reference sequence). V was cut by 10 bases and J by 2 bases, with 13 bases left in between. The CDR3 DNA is TGTGCCTCTTTTGGGGGCGCTGGGGCCAACGTCCTGACTTTC. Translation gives CASFGGAGANVLTF.

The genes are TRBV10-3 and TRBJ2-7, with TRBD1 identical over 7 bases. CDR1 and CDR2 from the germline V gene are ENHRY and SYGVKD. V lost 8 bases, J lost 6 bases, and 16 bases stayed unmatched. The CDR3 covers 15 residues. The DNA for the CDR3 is TGTGCCATCGGAGAACAGGGGTTGAGTGTAAGCGAGCAGTACTTC. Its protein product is CAIGEQGLSVSEQYF.

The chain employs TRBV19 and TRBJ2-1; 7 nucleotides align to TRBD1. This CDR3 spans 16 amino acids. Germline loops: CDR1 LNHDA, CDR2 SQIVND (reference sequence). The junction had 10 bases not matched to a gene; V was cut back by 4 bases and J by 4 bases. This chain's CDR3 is CASSKRTGTVYNEQFF. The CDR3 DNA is TGTGCCAGTAGTAAACGGACCGGGACAGTTTACAATGAGCAGTTCTTC.

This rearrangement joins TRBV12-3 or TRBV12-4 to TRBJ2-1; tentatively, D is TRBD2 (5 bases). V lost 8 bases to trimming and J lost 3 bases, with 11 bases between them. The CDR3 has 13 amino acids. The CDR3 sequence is CASCLAFYNEQFF. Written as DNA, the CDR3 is TGTGCCAGCTGCCTAGCCTTCTACAATGAGCAGTTCTTC.

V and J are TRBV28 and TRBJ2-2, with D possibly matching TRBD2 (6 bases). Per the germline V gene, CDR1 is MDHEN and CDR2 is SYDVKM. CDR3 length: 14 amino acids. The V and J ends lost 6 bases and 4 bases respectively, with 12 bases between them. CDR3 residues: CASREGPTTGELFF. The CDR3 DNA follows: TGTGCCAGCAGGGAGGGTCCTACCACCGGGGAGCTGTTTTTT.

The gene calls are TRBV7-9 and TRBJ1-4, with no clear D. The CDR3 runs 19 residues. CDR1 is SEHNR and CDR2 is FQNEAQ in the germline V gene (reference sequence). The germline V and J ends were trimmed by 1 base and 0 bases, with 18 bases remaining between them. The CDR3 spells CASSLGNDPDTATNEKLFF. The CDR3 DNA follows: TGTGCCAGCAGCTTAGGGAACGACCCCGACACCGCAACTAATGAAAAACTGTTTTTT.

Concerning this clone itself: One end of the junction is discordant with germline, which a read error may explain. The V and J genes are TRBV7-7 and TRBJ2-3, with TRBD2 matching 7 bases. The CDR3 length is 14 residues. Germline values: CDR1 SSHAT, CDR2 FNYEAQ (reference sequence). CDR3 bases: TGTGCTAGCAGCCTTAATAGCGGGACAGATACGCAGTATTTT. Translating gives CASSLNSGTDTQYF.

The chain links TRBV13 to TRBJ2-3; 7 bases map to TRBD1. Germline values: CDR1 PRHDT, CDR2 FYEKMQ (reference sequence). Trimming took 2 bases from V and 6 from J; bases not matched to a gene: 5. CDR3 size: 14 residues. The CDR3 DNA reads TGTGCCAGCAGCTTACGAGGGACAGTGGATACGCAGTATTTT. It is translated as CASSLRGTVDTQYF.